These 13 T cell receptor beta chains came from one sample sequenced in a study of beta chain features in type 1 diabetes. The whole isolated RNA underwent reverse transcription, so sequencing captured expressed TCRB transcripts. The assay was immunoSEQ multiplex PCR, and TCRdb's table has in-frame clones only and misses some. The sample has 850,000 to 900,000 clones; roughly 16% are singletons. Sequencing was performed on naive CD4+ T cells from blood. The receptor set was obtained from a woman aged 18-29 years in good health.

This clone was picked up a small number of times. The chain is built from TRBV15 and TRBJ2-2; D perhaps matches TRBD2 (5 bases). Between the trimmed V and J ends, which lost 0 bases and 2 bases, there was a span of 10 bases. The CDR3 runs 16 residues. The germline V gene encodes CDR1 LNHNV and CDR2 YYDKDF (reference sequence). The CDR3 DNA reads as TGTGCCACCAGCAGAGATCTAGCAACCAACACCGGGGAGCTGTTTTTT. Protein product: CATSRDLATNTGELFF.

The chain employs TRBV7-8 and TRBJ1-1, with D unclear. This CDR3 contains 15 residues. CDR1 is SGHVS, CDR2 FQNEAQ, per germline. Deletions cut 2 bases from V and 0 bases from J, with 10 bases between. The CDR3 loop is CASSLLQEMNTEAFF. The DNA of the CDR3 is TGTGCCAGCAGCTTACTCCAGGAAATGAACACTGAAGCTTTCTTT.

This clone came up a few times. The V call is TRBV20-1, the J call TRBJ1-1; D remains ambiguous. Germline V gene lookup returns CDR1 DFQATT and CDR2 SNEGSKA (reference sequence). V lost 5 bases and J 3 bases, leaving 1 base between the germline ends. CDR3 length: 9 amino acids. In nucleotides, the CDR3 is TGCAGTGCTGACACTGAAGCTTTCTTT. This sequence encodes CSADTEAFF.

This clone was seen more than once but under ten times. The chain has TRBV25-1 and TRBJ2-5, with a tentative D call TRBD1 (5 bases). CDR1 MGHDK and CDR2 SYGVNS come from the germline V gene. Trimming left V 6 bases short and J 5 bases short, with 13 bases between. CDR3 length equals 13 residues. The DNA of the CDR3 is TGTGCCAGCAGAGGACAAATTGGGGAGACCCAGTACTTC. The encoded protein is CASRGQIGETQYF.

In this sample, this clone turned up a few times. The chain joins TRBV6-5 to TRBJ2-5; no reliable D call. CDR3 length equals 15 residues. V was clipped by 6 bases and J by 5 bases, with 19 bases between them. Germline CDR1 is MNHEY and CDR2 is SVGAGI. For the CDR3, the DNA is TGTGCCAGCAGGGAACTGACCCATCGTTGGGAGACCCAGTACTTC. Encoded protein: CASRELTHRWETQYF.

This clone has just a few counts. V usage is TRBV19 and J usage is TRBJ2-1, with 11 bases matching TRBD2. The CDR3 length is 15 residues. Germline CDR1 is LNHDA and CDR2 is SQIVND (reference sequence). V lost 5 bases, J lost 3 bases, and 3 bases stayed unmatched. CDR3 sequence: CASSETSGIYNEQFF. The CDR3 nucleotides read TGTGCCAGTAGTGAGACTAGCGGGATCTACAATGAGCAGTTCTTC. Based on the CDR3 plus reference TRBV19 and TRBJ2-1, the full variable domain is DGGITQSPKYLFRKEGQNVTLSCEQNLNHDAMYWYRQDPGQGLRLIYYSQIVNDFQKGDIAEGYSVSREKKESFPLTVTSAQKNPTAFYLCASSETSGIYNEQFFGPGTRLTVL.

The chain combines TRBV9 with TRBJ2-5, with a tentative D call TRBD1 (6 bases). The V end was cut by 0 bases, the J end by 2 bases, with 14 bases between. The CDR3 spans 16 residues. The germline V gene encodes CDR1 SGDLS and CDR2 YYNGEE. In DNA, the CDR3 is TGTGCCAGCAGCGTAGCTCTCCAGGACAGACAAGAGACCCAGTACTTC. It translates to CASSVALQDRQETQYF.

The chain is built from TRBV19 and TRBJ1-5; D is possibly TRBD1 (6 bases). Germline CDR1 and CDR2: LNHDA and SQIVND (reference sequence). V lost 5 bases and J 0 bases, leaving 8 bases between the germline ends. This CDR3 contains 14 residues. The CDR3 sequence: CASSGRGSNQPQHF. CDR3 sequence (DNA): TGTGCCAGTAGTGGCAGGGGTAGCAATCAGCCCCAGCATTTT.

CDR3 region: CASSLVVAGDINEQFF. The CDR3 bases are TGTGCCAGCAGCTTGGTTGTAGCGGGAGATATCAATGAGCAGTTCTTC. The rearrangement uses TRBV5-4 and TRBJ2-1, with 9 nucleotides matching TRBD2. The junction had 7 bases not matched to a gene; V was cut back by 0 bases and J by 6 bases. CDR3 length: 16 amino acids. Per germline, CDR1 SGHNT and CDR2 YYREEE (reference sequence).

The gene calls are TRBV10-3 and TRBJ2-2; D possibly corresponds to TRBD1 (6 bases). The CDR3 spans 15 residues. V lost 0 bases, J lost 3 bases, and 8 bases lay in between. The germline V gene has CDR1 ENHRY and CDR2 SYGVKD. The CDR3 region has the DNA TGTGCCATCAGTGAGTCTAGACAGGACACCGGGGAGCTGTTTTTT. The encoded protein is CAISESRQDTGELFF.

This chain links TRBV6-5 with TRBJ2-5; 8 bases match TRBD2. Looked up from germline, CDR1 is MNHEY and CDR2 is SVGAGI. The CDR3 is 11 amino acids. This chain's CDR3 is CAERENETQYF. CDR3 bases: TGTGCTGAGCGGGAGAACGAGACCCAGTACTTC.

This clone has more than one count but fewer than ten. The chain recombines TRBV5-4 with TRBJ2-5, with D unresolved. The CDR3 length is 13 residues. CDR1 SGHNT and CDR2 YYREEE come from the germline V gene (reference sequence). With 7 bases removed from V and 1 base from J, the gap between germline ends came to 11 bases. CDR3 loop: CASGDNSQETQYF. The CDR3 DNA reads TGTGCCAGCGGGGATAACTCCCAAGAGACCCAGTACTTC. Full variable domain (outside the CDR3, taken from reference TRBV5-4 and TRBJ2-5): ETGVTQSPTHLIKTRGQQVTLRCSSQSGHNTVSWYQQALGQGPQFIFQYYREEENGRGNFPPRFSGLQFPNYSSELNVNALELDDSALYLCASGDNSQETQYFGPGTRLLVL.

The V gene is TRBV27, the J gene TRBJ1-1, with a possible D match to TRBD1 (6 bases). This CDR3 comprises 15 residues. Germline-derived CDR1 and CDR2 are MNHEY and SMNVEV (reference sequence). Trimming removed 7 bases at V and 6 bases at J, with 21 bases between. The CDR3 loop reads CASNLGGGQRAEAFF. The CDR3 DNA is TGTGCCAGCAACCTTGGGGGGGGGCAGAGGGCTGAAGCTTTCTTT.